These T cell receptor beta chains were read from a single sample in a study of blood T cells in healthy people across ages. TCRdb analysed the 5' RACE reads with MiXCR anew, one entry per CDR3 protein. The sample has hundreds of thousands of distinct CDR3 sequences, roughly two fifths seen once. Sequencing was carried out using blood. These receptors were collected from an older woman in good health. CDR3s include the opening cysteine and the closing phenylalanine or tryptophan. A D gene is named only where the DNA matches it firmly. The listing skips clone size in some rows; elsewhere it reads once, few, many or a size class.

J	V	size	D	DNA	CDR3
TRBJ1-4	TRBV12-3/TRBV12-4	few	NA	TGTGCCAGCAGCACTGACGTTAATGAAAAACTGTTTTTT	CASSTDVNEKLFF
TRBJ2-3	TRBV4-2	many	TRBD2	TGTGCCAGCAGCCAACTAGCGGGGGGTAGCACAGATACGCAGTATTTT	CASSQLAGGSTDTQYF
TRBJ2-4	TRBV12-3/TRBV12-4	NA	NA	TGTGCCAGCAGTGAAGTAGTCAAAAACATTCAGTACTTC	CASSEVVKNIQYF
TRBJ2-1	TRBV29-1	NA	TRBD1	TGCAGCGTTGGAGGGGGCGGAGAGACCCAGTTCTTC	CSVGGGGETQFF
TRBJ2-1	TRBV6-2/TRBV6-3	few	NA	TGTGCCAGCAGTTACGGGGGCAGGGTAGGTGAGCAGTTCTTC	CASSYGGRVGEQFF
TRBJ2-5	TRBV10-2	NA	TRBD2	TGCGCCAGCATAAGGACGGGCGGGGGGGAAATGGAAGAGACCCAGTACTTC	CASIRTGGGEMEETQYF
TRBJ2-5	TRBV19	few	TRBD1	TGTGCCAGTAGTACAGGGGGTCTTCGAGAGACCCAGTACTTC	CASSTGGLRETQYF
TRBJ2-1	TRBV12-3/TRBV12-4	few	TRBD1	TGTGCCAGCAGTTTACGACAGGGCAACTACAATGAGCAGTTCTTC	CASSLRQGNYNEQFF
TRBJ2-3	TRBV6-5	few	NA	TGTGCCAGCAGTTACGCGGACGGGAGCACAGATACGCAGTATTTT	CASSYADGSTDTQYF
TRBJ2-5	TRBV3-1	NA	TRBD2	TGTGCCAGCAGCCGGATATTGCCGACTCCTTCCCTAGCGGGAGTAGAGACCCAGTACTTC	CASSRILPTPSLAGVETQYF
TRBJ2-7	TRBV20-1	NA	NA	TGCAGTGCGGGGCACGAGCAGTACTTC	CSAGHEQYF
TRBJ1-6	TRBV3-1	NA	TRBD1	TGTGCCAGCAGCCACTCGGACAGGTACTATTCACCCCTCCACTTT	CASSHSDRYYSPLHF
TRBJ1-5	TRBV28	NA	NA	TGTGCCAGCAGACCACGGCTGCGGGAGCGCAATCAGCCCCAGCATTTT	CASRPRLRERNQPQHF
TRBJ2-1	TRBV5-6	NA	TRBD2	TGTGCCAGCAGGGTAGCGGGAGGGCTAGATGAGCAGTTCTTC	CASRVAGGLDEQFF
TRBJ2-3	TRBV4-2	NA	TRBD2	TGTGCCAGCAGCCAAGATCCTGCTAGCGGGGGAGATACGCAGTATTTT	CASSQDPASGGDTQYF
TRBJ2-7	TRBV11-2	NA	NA	TGTGCCAGCCACTCGGACAAGCCCGAGCAGTACTTC	CASHSDKPEQYF
TRBJ2-3	TRBV18	many	TRBD1	TGTGCCAGCTCACCACGTGTAGGGGGCAGCACAGATACGCAGTATTTT	CASSPRVGGSTDTQYF
TRBJ2-1	TRBV11-2	once	NA	TGTGCCAGCAGCTTCTCAGGTAGTGAGCAGTTCTTC	CASSFSGSEQFF
TRBJ1-2	TRBV5-1	NA	TRBD1	TGTGCCAGCAGTGAAAGGGACAGAGCTAACTATGGCTACACCTTC	CASSERDRANYGYTF
TRBJ2-3	TRBV6-1	NA	NA	TGTGCCAGCAGCCCCGGGGTTACAGATATGCAGTATTTT	CASSPGVTDMQYF
TRBJ2-3	TRBV6-2/TRBV6-3	once	TRBD2	TGTGCCCGCAACGACGGGACTAGCGGGAGTGATGCGCAGTATTTT	CARNDGTSGSDAQYF
TRBJ1-1	TRBV3-1	NA	NA	TGTGCCAGCAGCCGATCGAGCCCGAACACTGAAGCTTTCTTT	CASSRSSPNTEAFF
TRBJ2-7	TRBV11-1	many	TRBD1	TGTGCCAGCAGCTTACGGGACAGGGGGCTGGACGAGCAGTACTTC	CASSLRDRGLDEQYF
TRBJ2-3	TRBV27	NA	NA	TGTGCCAGCAGTTTTGTACCTAGCACAGATACGCAGTATTTT	CASSFVPSTDTQYF
TRBJ2-3	TRBV7-9	NA	TRBD1	TGTGCCAGCAGTCCTGGACAGGGGGAAGATACGCAGTATTTT	CASSPGQGEDTQYF
TRBJ2-1	TRBV25-1	NA	NA	TGTGCCAGCAGAACAAGCGACGGGGGCTACAATGAGCAGTTCTTC	CASRTSDGGYNEQFF
TRBJ2-7	TRBV7-2	NA	TRBD2	TGTGCCAGCAGCTTTGGCGGGGGGCTCTTCTACGAGCAGTACTTC	CASSFGGGLFYEQYF
TRBJ1-1	TRBV29-1	NA	NA	TGCAGCGTCGCTGACAGGTTCACTGAAGCTTTCTTT	CSVADRFTEAFF
TRBJ2-7	TRBV5-6	NA	NA	TGTGCCAGCAGCTCACCGGGCCGCTCCTACAATGAGCAGTACTTC	CASSSPGRSYNEQYF
TRBJ2-1	TRBV6-6	many	TRBD2	TGTGCCAGCAGTTACGGGCTAGCGGGAGTCTCCTACAATGAGCAGTTCTTC	CASSYGLAGVSYNEQFF
TRBJ2-5	TRBV4-1	many	NA	TGCGCCAGCAGCCTAGGGCAGGTCCAAGAGACCCAGTACTTC	CASSLGQVQETQYF
TRBJ2-7	TRBV5-1	NA	NA	TGCGCCAGCAGCTCCGGGACGGTAAACTACGAGCAGTACTTC	CASSSGTVNYEQYF
TRBJ1-6	TRBV10-3	NA	TRBD1	TGTGCCATCAGTCCGGCGACAGGGGGAGATTCACCCCTCCACTTT	CAISPATGGDSPLHF
TRBJ2-3	TRBV5-6	NA	TRBD2	TGTGCCAGCAGCTTTCGACTAGCGGGTTACGCAGATACGCAGTATTTT	CASSFRLAGYADTQYF
TRBJ2-5	TRBV3-1	NA	TRBD2	TGTGCCAGCAGCCGACGGACTAGCGGGTACCAAGAGACCCAGTACTTC	CASSRRTSGYQETQYF
TRBJ2-3	TRBV5-5	NA	TRBD1	TGTGCCAGCAGCTTGGGCATACCGGGACAGGGTATCACAGATACGCAGTATTTT	CASSLGIPGQGITDTQYF
TRBJ1-2	TRBV6-5	few	NA	TGTGCCAGCAGTTACTCGATGTACAGGGCGGAAGGCTACACCTTC	CASSYSMYRAEGYTF
TRBJ1-6	TRBV6-6	NA	NA	TGTGCCAGCAGTTACGGCTCAACGAGCTCCTATAATTCACCCCTCCACTTT	CASSYGSTSSYNSPLHF
TRBJ2-7	TRBV24-1	many	NA	TGTGCCACCAGTGATTTGAACGAGCAGTACTTC	CATSDLNEQYF
TRBJ1-2	TRBV20-1	few	NA	TGCAGTGCTAGAGATCGGTGGGACCGATCAGGGAACACCTTC	CSARDRWDRSGNTF
TRBJ1-2	TRBV12-3/TRBV12-4	many	NA	TGTGCCAGCAGTTTTCGGGGGCAGAACTATGGCTACACCTTC	CASSFRGQNYGYTF
TRBJ1-6	TRBV20-1	NA	TRBD1	TGCAGTGCTAGGGACAGGGGCTCCTATAATTCACCCCTCCACTTT	CSARDRGSYNSPLHF
TRBJ1-2	TRBV6-5	NA	NA	TGTGCCAGCAGACTCGACGGGACGTCTTATGGCTACACCTTC	CASRLDGTSYGYTF
TRBJ2-3	TRBV3-1	NA	NA	TGTGCCAGCAGCTATTTAAGAGCAAGTAGCACAGATACGCAGTATTTT	CASSYLRASSTDTQYF
TRBJ2-1	TRBV10-3	few	TRBD1	TGTGCCAGTAGGGACAGGGTCTATGAGCAGTTCTTC	CASRDRVYEQFF
TRBJ2-5	TRBV29-1	once	NA	TGCAGCGTGGCCACAATGGTCCCCCAAGAGACCCAGTACTTC	CSVATMVPQETQYF
TRBJ1-2	TRBV30	NA	NA	TGTGCCTGGAGCACCACGGTTGGCTACACCTTC	CAWSTTVGYTF
TRBJ2-1	TRBV29-1	many	NA	TGCAGCGCTGGAACGGGAGTCCATGAGCAGTTCTTC	CSAGTGVHEQFF
TRBJ1-4	TRBV20-1	few	NA	TGCAGTGCGCTCACCGGGGCCTCTGCAACTAATGAAAAACTGTTTTTT	CSALTGASATNEKLFF
TRBJ2-5	TRBV9	NA	NA	TGTACCAGCACCCCTGAGGTACGGAGAAGAGACAAAGTTGAGACCCAGTACTTC	CTSTPEVRRRDKVETQYF
TRBJ2-7	TRBV7-2	once	TRBD2	TGTGCCAGCAGCACGACCCGGGAGGACTACGAGCAGTACTTC	CASSTTREDYEQYF
TRBJ2-1	TRBV3-1	NA	TRBD2	TGTGCCAGCAGCCCAAGATCGGGGACTAGCGGGGTCAATGAGCAGTTCTTC	CASSPRSGTSGVNEQFF
TRBJ2-1	TRBV3-1	NA	TRBD2	TGTGCCAGCACTAGCGGGGGTAGCTCCTACAATGAGCAGTTCTTC	CASTSGGSSYNEQFF
TRBJ2-7	TRBV9	many	NA	TGTGCCAGCAGCCCGAGGACAGACTCCTACGAGCAGTACTTC	CASSPRTDSYEQYF
TRBJ2-7	TRBV20-1	NA	TRBD1	TGCAGTGCTAGGGAGACAGGGGACCTCTCCTACGAGCAGTACTTC	CSARETGDLSYEQYF
TRBJ2-3	TRBV28	NA	TRBD2	TGTGCCAGCACTCTAGCGGGAGACACAGATACGCAGTATTTT	CASTLAGDTDTQYF
TRBJ2-5	TRBV6-5	NA	NA	TGTGCCAGCAGTTACCGCGTTGGGGGGGAGACCCAGTACTTC	CASSYRVGGETQYF